This T cell receptor (beta chain) emerged from a study of PD-L1 blockade in urothelial cancer. About this clone: The antigen is unknown.

Specified time point: peripheral blood 6 weeks after treatment start. Study-wide points: Durable-benefit patients showed greater tumor-associated blood clone expansion at 3 weeks.

Every PCR was spiked with synthetic TCR analog templates. TCRdb's table, derived via immunoSEQ multiplex PCR, lists solely in-frame clones and lacks some. The sample shows tens of thousands of clones, about 85% of them seen only once. With V trimmed by 4 bases and J by 3 bases, 8 bases remained unmatched. The CDR3 is 15 amino acids. CDR1 and CDR2 from the germline V gene are MGHRA and YSYEKL. The sample consisted of PBMCs, taken around atezolizumab (anti-PD-L1) treatment. The V gene is TRBV4-1, the J gene TRBJ1-2; 7 bases match TRBD1. The sequence came from a man in his fifties or sixties with urothelial cancer. CDR3 sequence reads: CASSPLTGNHYGYTF. CDR3 bases: TGCGCCAGCAGCCCCCTGACAGGGAACCACTATGGCTACACCTTC.